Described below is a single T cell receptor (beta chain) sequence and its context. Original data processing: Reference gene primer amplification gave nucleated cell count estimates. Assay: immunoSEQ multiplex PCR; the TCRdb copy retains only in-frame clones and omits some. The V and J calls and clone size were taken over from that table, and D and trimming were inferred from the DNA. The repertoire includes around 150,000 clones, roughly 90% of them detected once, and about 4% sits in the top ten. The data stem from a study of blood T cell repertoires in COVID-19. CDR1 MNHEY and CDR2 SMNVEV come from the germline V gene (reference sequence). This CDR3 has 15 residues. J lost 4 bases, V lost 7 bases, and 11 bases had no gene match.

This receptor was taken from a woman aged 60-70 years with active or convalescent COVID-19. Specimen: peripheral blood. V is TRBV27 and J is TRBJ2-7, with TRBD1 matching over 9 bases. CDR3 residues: CASNKAGTGRYEQYF. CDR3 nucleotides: TGTGCCAGCAACAAAGCCGGGACAGGGAGATACGAGCAGTACTTC.